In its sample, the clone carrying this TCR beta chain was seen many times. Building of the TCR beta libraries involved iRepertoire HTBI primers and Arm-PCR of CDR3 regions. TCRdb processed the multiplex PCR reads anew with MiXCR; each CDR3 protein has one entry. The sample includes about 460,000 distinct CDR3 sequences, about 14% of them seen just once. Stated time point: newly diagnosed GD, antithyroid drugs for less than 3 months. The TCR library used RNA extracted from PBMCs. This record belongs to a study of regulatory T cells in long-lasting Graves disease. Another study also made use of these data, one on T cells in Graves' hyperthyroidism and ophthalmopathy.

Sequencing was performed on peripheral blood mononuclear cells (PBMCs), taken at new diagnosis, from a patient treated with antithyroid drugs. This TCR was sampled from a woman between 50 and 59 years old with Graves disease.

The CDR3 reads CASSQVGDTGELFF. In nucleotides, the CDR3 is TGTGCCAGCAGCCAAGTGGGCGACACCGGGGAGCTGTTTTTT. The chain links TRBV3-1 to TRBJ2-2, with unresolved D. The CDR3 extends over 14 amino acids. The V end lost 1 base, the J end lost 3 bases, and 6 bases lay between the germline ends. The germline V gene encodes CDR1 LGHDT and CDR2 YNNKEL (reference sequence).